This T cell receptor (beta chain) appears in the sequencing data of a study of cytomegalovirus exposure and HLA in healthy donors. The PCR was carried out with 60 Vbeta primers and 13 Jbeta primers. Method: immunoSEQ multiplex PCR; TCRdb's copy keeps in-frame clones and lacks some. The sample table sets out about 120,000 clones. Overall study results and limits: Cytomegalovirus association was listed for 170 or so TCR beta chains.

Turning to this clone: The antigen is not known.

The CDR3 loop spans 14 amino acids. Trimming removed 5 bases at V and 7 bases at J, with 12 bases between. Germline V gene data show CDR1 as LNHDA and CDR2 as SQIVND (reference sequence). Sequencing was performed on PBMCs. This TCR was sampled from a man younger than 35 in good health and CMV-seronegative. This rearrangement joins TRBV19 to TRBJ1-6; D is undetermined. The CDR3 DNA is TGTGCCAGTAGTTCCGACATTGGGAATTCACCCCTCCACTTT. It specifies CASSSDIGNSPLHF.